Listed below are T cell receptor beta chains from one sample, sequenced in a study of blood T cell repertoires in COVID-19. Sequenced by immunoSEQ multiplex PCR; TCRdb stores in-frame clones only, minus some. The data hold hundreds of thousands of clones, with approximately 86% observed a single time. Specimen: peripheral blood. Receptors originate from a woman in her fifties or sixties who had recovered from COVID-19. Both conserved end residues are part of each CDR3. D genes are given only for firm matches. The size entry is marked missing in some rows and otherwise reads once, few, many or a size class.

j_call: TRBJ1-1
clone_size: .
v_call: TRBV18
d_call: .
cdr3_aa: CASSPGSEGTPEAFF
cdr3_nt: TGTGCCAGCTCACCAGGGTCGGAGGGGACCCCTGAAGCTTTCTTT

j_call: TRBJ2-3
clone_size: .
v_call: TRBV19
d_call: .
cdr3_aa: CASRTGKGGTDTQYF
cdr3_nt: TGTGCCAGTAGAACAGGGAAAGGGGGCACAGATACGCAGTATTTT

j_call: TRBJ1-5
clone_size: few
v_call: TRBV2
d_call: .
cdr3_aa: CAMGGDQPQHF
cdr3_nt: TGTGCAATGGGGGGGGATCAGCCCCAGCATTTT

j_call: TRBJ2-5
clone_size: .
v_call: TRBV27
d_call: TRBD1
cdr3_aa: CASSPDRVRSETQYF
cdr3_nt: TGTGCCAGCAGTCCTGACAGGGTAAGATCGGAGACCCAGTACTTC

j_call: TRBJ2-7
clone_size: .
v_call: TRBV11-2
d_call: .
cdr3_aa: CASSLVNYHEQYF
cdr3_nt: TGTGCCAGCAGCTTAGTCAACTACCACGAGCAGTACTTC

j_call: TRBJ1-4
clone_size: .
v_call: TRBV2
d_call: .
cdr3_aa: CASSDYRVYEKLFF
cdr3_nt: TGTGCCAGCAGTGATTACAGGGTCTATGAAAAACTGTTTTTT

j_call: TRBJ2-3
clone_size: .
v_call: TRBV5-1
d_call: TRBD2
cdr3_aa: CASSLGTSGSTDTQYF
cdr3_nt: TGCGCCAGCAGCTTAGGGACTAGCGGTAGCACAGATACGCAGTATTTT

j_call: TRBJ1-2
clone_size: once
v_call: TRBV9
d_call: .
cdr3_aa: CASSDDSRGGNYGYTF
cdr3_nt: TGTGCCAGCAGCGACGACTCCAGGGGAGGGAACTATGGCTACACCTTC

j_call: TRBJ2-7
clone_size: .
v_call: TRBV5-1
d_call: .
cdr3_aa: CASSLGLGGDYEQYF
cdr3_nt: TGCGCCAGCAGCTTAGGCCTCGGAGGGGATTACGAGCAGTACTTC

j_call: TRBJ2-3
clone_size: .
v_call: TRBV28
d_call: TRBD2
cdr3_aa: CASSLVKRGGTDTQYF
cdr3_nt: TGTGCCAGCAGTTTAGTGAAGCGGGGGGGCACAGATACGCAGTATTTT

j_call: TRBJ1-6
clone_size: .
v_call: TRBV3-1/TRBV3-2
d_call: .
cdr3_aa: CASRGAGESPLHF
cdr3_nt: TGTGCCAGCAGGGGGGCAGGGGAATCACCCCTCCACTTT

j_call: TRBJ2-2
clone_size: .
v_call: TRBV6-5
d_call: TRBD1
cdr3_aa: CASSRDRWTGELFF
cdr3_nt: TGTGCCAGCAGCCGGGACAGGTGGACCGGGGAGCTGTTTTTT

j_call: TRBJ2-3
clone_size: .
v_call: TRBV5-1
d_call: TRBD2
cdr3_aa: CASSLGLAGLVDTQYF
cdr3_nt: TGCGCCAGCAGCTTGGGGCTAGCGGGGTTAGTAGATACGCAGTATTTT

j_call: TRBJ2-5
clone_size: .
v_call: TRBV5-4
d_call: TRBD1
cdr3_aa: CASSPVTGAASETQYF
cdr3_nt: TGTGCCAGCAGCCCTGTGACAGGGGCGGCATCAGAGACCCAGTACTTC

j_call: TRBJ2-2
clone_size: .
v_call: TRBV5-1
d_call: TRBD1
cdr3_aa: CASSFPTGGPGELFF
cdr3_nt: TGCGCCAGCAGCTTCCCTACAGGGGGCCCCGGGGAGCTGTTTTTT

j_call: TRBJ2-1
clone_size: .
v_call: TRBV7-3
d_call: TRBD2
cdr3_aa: CASSPRLAGGNEQFF
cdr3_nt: TGTGCCAGCAGCCCCCGACTAGCGGGGGGCAATGAGCAGTTCTTC

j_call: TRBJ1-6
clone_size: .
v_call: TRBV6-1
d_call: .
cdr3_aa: CASSEFYDSSNSPLHF
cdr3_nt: TGTGCCAGCAGTGAATTCTACGACAGTTCGAATTCACCCCTCCACTTT

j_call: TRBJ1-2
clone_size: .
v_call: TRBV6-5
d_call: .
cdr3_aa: CASSYRQNYGYTF
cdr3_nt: TGTGCCAGCAGTTACCGCCAGAACTATGGCTACACCTTC

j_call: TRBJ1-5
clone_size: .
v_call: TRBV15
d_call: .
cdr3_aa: CATSRDRGSGYQPQHF
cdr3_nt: TGTGCCACCAGCAGAGATAGGGGGTCAGGGTATCAGCCCCAGCATTTT

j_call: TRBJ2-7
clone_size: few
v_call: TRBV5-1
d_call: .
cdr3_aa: CASRSDSYEQYF
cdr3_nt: TGCGCCAGCAGGTCCGACAGCTACGAGCAGTACTTC

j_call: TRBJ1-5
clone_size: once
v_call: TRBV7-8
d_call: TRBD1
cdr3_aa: CASSLAPGQEPGVPQHF
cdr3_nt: TGTGCCAGCAGCTTAGCCCCCGGACAGGAGCCCGGGGTGCCCCAGCATTTT

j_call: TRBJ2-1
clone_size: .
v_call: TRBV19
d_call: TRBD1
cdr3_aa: CATRGRRKSYNEQFF
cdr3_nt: TGTGCCACGAGGGGGCGCAGGAAGTCCTACAATGAGCAGTTCTTC

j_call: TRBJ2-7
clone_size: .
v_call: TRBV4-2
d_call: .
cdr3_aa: CASSQADSTYEQYF
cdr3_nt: TGTGCCAGCAGCCAAGCGGACTCCACCTACGAGCAGTACTTC

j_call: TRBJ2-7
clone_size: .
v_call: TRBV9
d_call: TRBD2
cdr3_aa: CASSVGSGGPYYEQYF
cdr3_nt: TGTGCCAGCAGCGTAGGAAGCGGGGGGCCGTATTACGAGCAGTACTTC

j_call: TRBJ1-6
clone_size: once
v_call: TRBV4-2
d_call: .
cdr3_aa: CASSQENRQGRGSYNSPLHF
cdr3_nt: TGTGCCAGCAGCCAAGAGAACAGGCAGGGCCGTGGCTCCTATAATTCACCCCTCCACTTT

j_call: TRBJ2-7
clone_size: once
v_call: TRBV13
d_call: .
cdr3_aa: CASSLEVGVEQYF
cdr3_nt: TGTGCCAGCAGCTTGGAAGTAGGGGTCGAGCAGTACTTC

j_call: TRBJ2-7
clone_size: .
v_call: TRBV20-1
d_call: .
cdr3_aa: CSARQALEQYF
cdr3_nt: TGCAGTGCTAGACAAGCGTTGGAGCAGTACTTC

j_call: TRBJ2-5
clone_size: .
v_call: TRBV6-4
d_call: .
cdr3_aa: CASSAYGGETQYF
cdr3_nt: TGTGCCAGCAGTGCATACGGGGGAGAGACCCAGTACTTC

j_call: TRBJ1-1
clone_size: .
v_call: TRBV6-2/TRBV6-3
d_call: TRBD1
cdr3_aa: CASSAGGFTEAFF
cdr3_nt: TGTGCCAGCAGCGCAGGGGGCTTCACTGAAGCTTTCTTT

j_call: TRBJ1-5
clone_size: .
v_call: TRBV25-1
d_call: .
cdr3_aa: CASGTSNQPQHF
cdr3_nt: TGTGCCAGCGGGACTTCCAATCAGCCCCAGCATTTT

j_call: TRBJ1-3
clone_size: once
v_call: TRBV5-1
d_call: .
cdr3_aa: CASSLEGRGFSGNTIYF
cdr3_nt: TGCGCCAGCAGCTTGGAGGGCCGAGGGTTCTCTGGAAACACCATATATTTT